This T cell receptor beta chain comes out of a study of cytomegalovirus exposure and HLA in healthy donors. Comments on this clone: What it binds is not known.

CDR1 MNHNS and CDR2 SASEGT come from the germline V gene. The CDR3 extends over 11 amino acids. V lost 4 bases to trimming and J lost 10 bases, with 10 bases between them. Study-level results: The classifier reportedly diagnosed cytomegalovirus status with high sensitivity and specificity. Associated with HLA alleles at 0.05 false discovery rate in a later analysis were over 15,000 TCR beta sequences. Of the V segments, some could not be distinguished, including TRBV6-2 and TRBV6-3, and were excluded.

Amplification used 60 Vbeta primers and 13 Jbeta primers. TCRdb's table, derived via immunoSEQ multiplex PCR, lists solely in-frame clones and lacks some. The table has about 94,000 clones, 74% seen once. The sequencing sample was made of PBMCs. The receptor was derived from a man between 25 and 39 years old in good health and CMV-seropositive. The rearrangement joins TRBV6-1 to TRBJ1-2; no clear D. The CDR3 loop is CASSAAAPYTF. CDR3 bases: TGTGCCAGCAGTGCCGCGGCCCCCTACACCTTC.